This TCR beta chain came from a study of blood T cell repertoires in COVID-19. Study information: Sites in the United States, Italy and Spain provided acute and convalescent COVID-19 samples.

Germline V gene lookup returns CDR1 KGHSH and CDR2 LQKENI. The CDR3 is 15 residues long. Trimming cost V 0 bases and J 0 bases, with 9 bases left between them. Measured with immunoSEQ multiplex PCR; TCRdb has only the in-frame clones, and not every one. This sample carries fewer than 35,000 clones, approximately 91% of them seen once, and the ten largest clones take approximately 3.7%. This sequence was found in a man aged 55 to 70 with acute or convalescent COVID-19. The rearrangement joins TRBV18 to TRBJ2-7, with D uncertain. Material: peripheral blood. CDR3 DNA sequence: TGTGCCAGCTCACCACCTCTTGACACCTCCTACGAGCAGTACTTC. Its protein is CASSPPLDTSYEQYF. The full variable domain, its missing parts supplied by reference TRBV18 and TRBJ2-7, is NAGVMQNPRHLVRRRGQEARLRCSPMKGHSHVYWYRQLPEEGLKFMVYLQKENIIDESGMPKERFSAEFPKEGPSILRIQQVVRGDSAAYFCASSPPLDTSYEQYFGPGTRLTVT.